A selection of T cell receptor beta chains follows, all from one sample in a study of T cell responses to AZD1222 COVID-19 vaccine. The method was immunoSEQ multiplex PCR; TCRdb's version includes in-frame clones alone and lacks a portion of them. The sample holds 150,000 to 180,000 clones; roughly nine tenths are singletons and the top ten take around 3.1%. The specimen was peripheral blood, collected on day 0 of AZD1222 vaccination. The receptor source for this set is an adult in good health. The CDR3 runs from the conserved cysteine through the conserved F or W. Fields, in order: D gene, V gene, clone size, J gene, CDR3 DNA, CDR3 protein. A D gene is named only where the DNA matches it firmly. Some rows have no size entry. The others give once, few or many, or a class for an expanded clone.

TRBD1	TRBV27	NA	TRBJ1-2	TGTGCCAGCAGTTTATCCCAGGGGGCGCATTGGGGTGGCTACACCTTC	CASSLSQGAHWGGYTF
NA	TRBV18	NA	TRBJ2-7	TGTGCCAGCTCACCAATGGCAGGGAACTACGAGCAGTACTTC	CASSPMAGNYEQYF
NA	TRBV2	NA	TRBJ1-5	TGTGCCAGCAACTCTGCGGCCCGGGGGAGCAATCAGCCCCAGCATTTT	CASNSAARGSNQPQHF
NA	TRBV9	NA	TRBJ1-1	TGTGCCAGCAGCGGCAGCATGAACACTGAAGCTTTCTTT	CASSGSMNTEAFF
NA	TRBV12-3/TRBV12-4	NA	TRBJ1-2	TGTGCCAGCAGTTCTACGGGTATCGGGGGCTACACCTTC	CASSSTGIGGYTF
TRBD1	TRBV27	few	TRBJ2-2	TGTGCCAGCAGTCCCAACGGATGGACAGGGACAAACACCGGGGAGCTGTTTTTT	CASSPNGWTGTNTGELFF
TRBD2	TRBV7-9	NA	TRBJ2-1	TGTGCCAGCAGCTTACAAGCGGGGGGAGGGTACAATGAGCAGTTCTTC	CASSLQAGGGYNEQFF
NA	TRBV3-1/TRBV3-2	NA	TRBJ1-1	TGTGCCAGCAGACGGGGGGACGAAGCTTTCTTT	CASRRGDEAFF
NA	TRBV19	NA	TRBJ1-5	TGTGCCAGTACCGAAATTAGCAATCAGCCCCAGCATTTT	CASTEISNQPQHF
NA	TRBV7-9	NA	TRBJ1-3	TGTGCCAGCAGCTTACTCCCGGCTTCTGGAAACACCATATATTTT	CASSLLPASGNTIYF
TRBD1	TRBV7-2	NA	TRBJ1-1	TGTGCCAGCAGCTTACTACAGGGGAGGGACACTGAAGCTTTCTTT	CASSLLQGRDTEAFF
NA	TRBV19	NA	TRBJ1-1	TGTGCCAGTAGTATAGGTCCCTGGGAATCGCCGTACACTGAAGCTTTCTTT	CASSIGPWESPYTEAFF
TRBD1	TRBV7-9	NA	TRBJ1-2	TGTGCCAGCAGCCAAAGACAGGGGGCGGATGGCTACACCTTC	CASSQRQGADGYTF
TRBD1	TRBV5-1	NA	TRBJ2-7	TGCGCCAGCAGCTTGTTGACAGGGGGCTCCTACGAGCAGTACTTC	CASSLLTGGSYEQYF
TRBD2	TRBV5-1	NA	TRBJ2-7	TGCGCCAGCAGCTTGGTAGGCGGGGGGGCCGCCTACGAGCAGTACTTC	CASSLVGGGAAYEQYF
NA	TRBV15	NA	TRBJ1-1	TGTGCCACCAGCAGAGAGGGGCGTAGTGAAGCTTTCTTT	CATSREGRSEAFF
TRBD2	TRBV4-3	NA	TRBJ2-1	TGCGCCAGCAGCTTGACTAGCGGGGTCAATGAGCAGTTCTTC	CASSLTSGVNEQFF
TRBD1	TRBV7-2	few	TRBJ1-5	TGTGCCAGCAGCTTGACAGGGCCGAGGGTCGGTCAGCCCCAGCATTTT	CASSLTGPRVGQPQHF
TRBD2	TRBV9	NA	TRBJ2-1	TGTGCCAGCAGCGTAGGACTAGCGGGGGTTGTAGGGGGTGAGCAGTTCTTC	CASSVGLAGVVGGEQFF
NA	TRBV6-2/TRBV6-3	few	TRBJ1-1	TGTGCCAGCAGCCCGGGAACTGAAGCTTTCTTT	CASSPGTEAFF
TRBD1	TRBV7-2	NA	TRBJ1-6	TGTGCCAGCAGCTTAGCGCATACCGGGACAGGGGGTTCACCCCTCCACTTT	CASSLAHTGTGGSPLHF
NA	TRBV7-8	NA	TRBJ1-1	TGTGCCAGCAGCTTATTGGCTGTGAACACTGAAGCTTTCTTT	CASSLLAVNTEAFF
NA	TRBV3-1/TRBV3-2	NA	TRBJ1-2	TGTGCCAGCAGCCCCTTAACAGGGCCCCGTCATGGCTACACCTTC	CASSPLTGPRHGYTF
NA	TRBV4-2	NA	TRBJ2-7	TGTGCCAGCAGCAGCCGGGACCGTGGAGCCTACGAGCAGTACTTC	CASSSRDRGAYEQYF